The sequence of this TCR beta chain was determined in a study of cytomegalovirus exposure and HLA in healthy donors. Across the study: In a later analysis, it was reported that the approximately 110 validation repertoires had been produced on the same platform as the 670 or so repertoires belonging to the first cohort. Study observations and caveats: Cytomegalovirus association was assigned to approximately 160 TCR beta chains. Most TCRs appeared rarely, but some public TCRs recurred in many donors. Published work reported that the classifier diagnosed cytomegalovirus status with high specificity and sensitivity.

Trimming removed 0 bases from V and 6 bases from J, with 14 bases in between. Germline V gives CDR1 LGHNA, CDR2 YSLEER. CDR3 size: 15 residues. On this clone: The antigen remains undetermined.

Repertoires were generated with immunoSEQ multiplex PCR, while TCRdb's copy carries only in-frame clones and drops some. The top ten clones hold around 6% of a sample with 80,000 to 100,000 clones, 87% of them seen once. The J gene is TRBJ1-2, the V gene TRBV4-3; possible D gene TRBD1, 6 bases. The receptor was derived from a man aged 18 to 30 in good health and CMV-seropositive. The source material was PBMCs. The CDR3 nucleotides are TGCGCCAGCAGCCAAGAGAACAGGGCTTTCGATGGCTACACCTTC. Amino acids: CASSQENRAFDGYTF.